Shown below are 9 T cell receptor beta chains from a single sample sequenced in a study of spatial heterogeneity in lung cancer. MiXCR, run by TCRdb on the 5' RACE reads, gives a single entry per CDR3 protein. Among around 14,000 distinct CDR3 sequences listed, 3% to 4.5% were seen once. Time point described: sample taken at primary tumor resection. The material was normal lung tissue next to the tumor, obtained at surgery. The source of these receptors is a male donor with early-stage non-small cell lung cancer.

By sample fraction, this clonotype is medium-sized. This beta chain is off target for a library built for alpha chains, so its abundance means little. The rearrangement joins TRBV27 to TRBJ2-6; TRBD2 might be the D (6 bases). Germline V gene lookup returns CDR1 MNHEY and CDR2 SMNVEV (reference sequence). The V end was cut by 4 bases, the J end by 2 bases, with 18 bases between. The length of the CDR3 is 18 residues. CDR3 loop: CASSSLMGWGAGANVLTF. The CDR3 DNA reads as TGTGCCAGCAGTTCCTTAATGGGTTGGGGGGCTGGGGCCAACGTCCTGACTTTC.

This clonotype was picked up many times. This beta chain turned up in a library designed for alpha chains; as an off-target read, its abundance says little. CDR3 sequence (DNA): TGTGCCAGCAGCTTAGAGGGGAGTACCGGGATTCAGTACTTC. The encoded protein is CASSLEGSTGIQYF. The chain couples TRBV7-9 to TRBJ2-7; either TRBD1 or TRBD2 may fit D (5 bases each). This CDR3 has 14 amino acids. The germline V and J ends were trimmed by 1 base and 10 bases, with 17 bases remaining between them. Germline V gene sequence: CDR1 SEHNR, CDR2 FQNEAQ (reference sequence).

This clonotype was found many times. The library was designed around alpha chains, so this beta chain is a stray read whose abundance carries little weight. This sequence joins TRBV9 and TRBJ2-2, with 10 bases fitting TRBD2. This CDR3 comprises 15 residues. Germline CDR1 and CDR2: SGDLS and YYNGEE. Trimming removed 0 bases from V and 4 bases from J; junction bases left unmatched: 0. The CDR3 DNA sequence: TGTGCCAGCAGCGTAGCTAGCGGGAGCACCGGGGAGCTGTTTTTT. As protein: CASSVASGSTGELFF. The complete variable domain, with remaining parts taken from reference TRBV9 and TRBJ2-2, reads DSGVTQTPKHLITATGQRVTLRCSPRSGDLSVYWYQQSLDQGLQFLIQYYNGEERAKGNILERFSAQQFPDLHSELNLSSLELGDSALYFCASSVASGSTGELFFGEGSRLTVL.

This clonotype was counted at least ten times. The library was designed around alpha chains, so this beta chain is a stray read whose abundance carries little weight. The V gene is TRBV29-1, the J gene TRBJ1-2, with D possibly TRBD1 on 5 matching bases. Trimming took off 0 bases at V and 13 bases at J, with 15 bases between the two ends. The CDR3 has 12 amino acids. Germline V gene sequence: CDR1 SQVTM, CDR2 ANQGSEA. The DNA for the CDR3 is TGCAGCGTTGAAGAGGGACGGCTCGGATGCACCTTC. Its translation is CSVEEGRLGCTF. The variable domain in full, completed from reference TRBV29-1 and TRBJ1-2, reads SAVISQKPSRDICQRGTSLTIQCQVDSQVTMMFWYRQQPGQSLTLIATANQGSEATYESGFVIDKFPISRPNLTFSTLTVSNMSPEDSSIYLCSVEEGRLGCTFGSGTRLTVV.

The table lists this clonotype with many counts. With the library built for alpha chains, this beta chain is off target and its frequency is not meaningful. The chain couples TRBV5-1 to TRBJ1-1, with TRBD1 matching 7 bases. Losses at the gene ends were 4 bases for V and 5 bases for J; bases not matched to a gene: 8. Germline-derived CDR1 and CDR2 are SGHRS and YFSETQ. The CDR3 extends over 14 amino acids. The CDR3: CASSLQGSGTEAFF. Here the CDR3 DNA reads TGCGCCAGCAGCCTACAGGGGTCGGGAACTGAAGCTTTCTTT.

There are many counts of this clonotype. The library was designed around alpha chains, so this beta chain is a stray read whose abundance carries little weight. The J gene is TRBJ2-3, the V gene TRBV4-2; a weak D match, TRBD2 (6 bases). Germline values: CDR1 LGHNA, CDR2 YNFKEQ. CDR3 size: 16 residues. V shed 5 bases and J shed 2 bases, with 17 bases lying between them. The CDR3 spells CASSTDGTSSTDTQYF. For the CDR3, the DNA is TGTGCCAGCAGCACCGACGGGACTTCGTCCACAGATACGCAGTATTTT.

This clonotype is labeled medium-sized. In a library made to pick up alpha chains, this beta chain is a stray read with a size that means little. The chain uses TRBV6-5 and TRBJ2-7; D call uncertain. V dropped 4 bases and J dropped 4 bases, with 8 bases sitting between them. Germline loops: CDR1 MNHEY, CDR2 SVGAGI. CDR3 length: 12 amino acids. CDR3 coding DNA: TGTGCCAGCAGTTCTTGGGAATACGAGCAGTACTTC. Its translation is CASSSWEYEQYF.

By sample fraction, this clonotype is medium-sized. This beta chain represents an off-target read in a library built for alpha chains; its size is of limited meaning. J is TRBJ1-2 and V is TRBV9; D is uncertain. The ends were cut back, 1 base at V and 4 bases at J, with 14 bases in the middle. CDR3 length equals 15 residues. From germline, CDR1 is SGDLS and CDR2 YYNGEE. In DNA form, the CDR3 reads TGTGCCAGCAGCGTACAGGAAACCCAATTCTATGGCTACACCTTC. This encodes CASSVQETQFYGYTF.

In this sample, this clonotype is medium-sized (0.01 to 0.1%). Within a library made for alpha chains, this beta chain is off target, and its count is uninformative. V is TRBV6-6 and J is TRBJ2-1; no clear D gene. This CDR3 has 14 amino acids. V shed 0 bases and J shed 3 bases, with 6 bases lying between them. Germline CDR1 is MNHNY and CDR2 is SVGAGI (reference sequence). In DNA, the CDR3 is TGTGCCAGCAGTTACTCGGCTAGCTACAATGAGCAGTTCTTC. Amino acids: CASSYSASYNEQFF.